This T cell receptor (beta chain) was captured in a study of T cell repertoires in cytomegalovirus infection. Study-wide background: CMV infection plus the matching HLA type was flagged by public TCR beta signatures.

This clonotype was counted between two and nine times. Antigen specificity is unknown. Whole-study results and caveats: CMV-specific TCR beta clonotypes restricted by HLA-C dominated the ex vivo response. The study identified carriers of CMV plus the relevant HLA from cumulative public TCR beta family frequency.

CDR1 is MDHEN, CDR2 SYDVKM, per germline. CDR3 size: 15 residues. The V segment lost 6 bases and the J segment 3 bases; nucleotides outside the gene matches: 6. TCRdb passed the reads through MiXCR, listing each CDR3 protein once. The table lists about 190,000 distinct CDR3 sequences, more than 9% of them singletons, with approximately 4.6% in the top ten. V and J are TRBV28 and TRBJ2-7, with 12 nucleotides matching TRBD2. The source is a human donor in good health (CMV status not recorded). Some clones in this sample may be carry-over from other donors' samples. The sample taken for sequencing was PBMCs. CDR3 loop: CASRSTSGSDYEQYF. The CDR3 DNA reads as TGTGCCAGCAGATCGACTAGCGGGAGTGACTACGAGCAGTACTTC.